The text below deals with one TCR beta chain. These data belong to a study of T cells in Graves' hyperthyroidism and ophthalmopathy. It was considered stable Graves' hyperthyroidism when ophthalmopathy did not progress within 18 months. Participants, patients aged 18 to 65, had newly diagnosed hyperthyroidism with a duration under 2 months. RNA transcripts yielded amplified TCR beta CDR3 regions. First-round RT-PCR targeting the TCR CDR3 was performed with the HTBI primer set. Via MiXCR, TCRdb re-called the multiplex PCR reads, giving one row per CDR3 protein. The sample records about 380,000 distinct CDR3 sequences, 14% being singletons. J gave up 4 bases and V 5 bases, and 8 bases lay outside the gene matches. The CDR3 loop spans 14 amino acids. Germline V gene lookup returns CDR1 DFQATT and CDR2 SNEGSKA (reference sequence).

This TCR came from a woman aged 55-70 years with Graves' hyperthyroidism. The sequencing input was blood. The chain links TRBV20-1 to TRBJ2-7; 10 bases match TRBD2. CDR3 bases: TGCAGTGCTCGGGCTAGCGGGAGTTGGTACGAGCAGTACTTC. This encodes CSARASGSWYEQYF.